The 18 T cell receptor beta chains given below trace back to one sample, sequenced in a study of post-analysis software for immune sequencing data. Their antigens remain unidentified. Unique molecular identifiers had been added to the TCR beta cDNA libraries. TCRdb passed the PCR reads through MiXCR, listing each CDR3 protein once. The sample holds 250,000 to 300,000 distinct CDR3 sequences, 36% seen once. Study-level results: In patients, TRBV5-6, TRBV5-1 and TRBV20-1 belonged to four or five TRBV segments found more frequently than in controls.

The sequencing input was blood. These receptors were taken from a girl aged 5 to 17 with multiple sclerosis.

This clonotype showed up just a few times. The chain combines TRBV20-1 with TRBJ1-5; 8 bases line up with TRBD1. CDR1 and CDR2 from the germline V gene are DFQATT and SNEGSKA (reference sequence). The CDR3 has 13 residues. Unmatched junction bases numbered 5, after V lost 4 bases and J lost 6 bases. CDR3 DNA: TGCAGTGCTACACAGGGGGTGGGTCAGCCCCAGCATTTT. Translation gives CSATQGVGQPQHF.

The DNA for the CDR3 is TGTGCCAGCAGTTCTACGGGTCGGGAGAACACTGAAGCTTTCTTT. It encodes CASSSTGRENTEAFF. This rearrangement joins TRBV28 to TRBJ1-1; D ambiguous. CDR3 size: 15 residues. From germline, CDR1 is MDHEN and CDR2 SYDVKM. V was shortened by 4 bases and J by 1 base, with 13 bases between the two germline ends.

There are many counts of this clonotype. The chain recombines TRBV6-6 with TRBJ1-2; 12 nucleotides match TRBD1. V lost 5 bases, J lost 7 bases, and 11 bases stayed unmatched. Per the germline V gene, CDR1 is MNHNY and CDR2 is SVGAGI (reference sequence). This CDR3 has 16 amino acids. The CDR3 is CASSRGGGTGGTGYTF. Written as DNA, the CDR3 is TGTGCCAGCAGTCGGGGTGGTGGGACAGGGGGCACTGGCTACACCTTC.

In the case of this clonotype: A much larger clone lies one base from this, so it may be a read error. This chain joins TRBV7-2 and TRBJ2-1, with D possibly matching TRBD2 (5 bases). V lost 2 bases to trimming and J lost 6 bases, with 8 bases between them. The CDR3 totals 13 residues. Germline V gives CDR1 SGHTA, CDR2 FQGNSA. The CDR3 sequence: CASSLRRTNEQFF. CDR3 DNA: TGTGCCAGCAGCTTACGGAGGACCAATGAGCAGTTCTTC.

In its sample, this clonotype was seen many times. The chain links TRBV5-1 to TRBJ2-1, with 7 bases lining up with TRBD1. The CDR3 covers 15 residues. Germline V gene data show CDR1 as SGHRS and CDR2 as YFSETQ. V shed 4 bases, J shed 0 bases, and the junction held 4 bases outside the gene matches. CDR3 nucleotide sequence: TGCGCCAGCAGCCCGGGACAGAGCTCCTACAATGAGCAGTTCTTC. Amino acids: CASSPGQSSYNEQFF.

A remark on this clonotype: Given a much more abundant clone one base away, this may be a read error. The V and J genes are TRBV27 and TRBJ1-2; 8 bases fit TRBD1. CDR1 MNHEY and CDR2 SMNVEV come from the germline V gene (reference sequence). The CDR3 totals 16 residues. CDR3 coding DNA: TGTGCCGGCAGTTTACTATTCGGACAGGGCCTCTATGGCTACACCTTC. Amino acid sequence: CAGSLLFGQGLYGYTF.

This clonotype was seen many times. The chain combines TRBV20-1 with TRBJ2-5, with no clear D. Trimming shortened V by 6 bases and J by 5 bases, and 13 bases separated the two germline ends. The CDR3 totals 12 residues. CDR1 is DFQATT, CDR2 SNEGSKA, per germline (reference sequence). CDR3 sequence reads: CSAGSSRETQYF. The CDR3 DNA sequence: TGCAGTGCCGGGTCCTCAAGGGAGACCCAGTACTTC.

This clonotype was observed many times. CDR3 in amino acids: CASSLAGGAYNEQFF. CDR3 DNA: TGTGCCAGCAGCTTAGCGGGAGGTGCCTACAATGAGCAGTTCTTC. J is TRBJ2-1 and V is TRBV7-2; weak D call: TRBD2 (6 bases). Germline-derived CDR1 and CDR2 are SGHTA and FQGNSA. CDR3 length equals 15 residues. V was clipped by 0 bases and J by 2 bases, with 8 bases between them.

The rearrangement links TRBV25-1 to TRBJ2-5; tentative D call: TRBD1 (6 bases). Judging by the DNA end, TRBJ2-7 fits better; the J call may be wrong. The germline V gene encodes CDR1 MGHDK and CDR2 SYGVNS. The CDR3 loop spans 14 amino acids. CDR3 in DNA: TGTGCCAGCAGTGAAGGGGGCGGGCAGAACGAGCAGTACTTC. Translating gives CASSEGGGQNEQYF.

The chain combines TRBV20-1 with TRBJ1-5; no definite D call. Germline V lookup: CDR1 DFQATT, CDR2 SNEGSKA (reference sequence). This CDR3 is 13 amino acids long. V shed 7 bases and J shed 0 bases, with 10 bases lying between them. The CDR3 loop reads CSVASLSNQPQHF. CDR3 DNA sequence: TGCAGTGTTGCTAGCCTTAGCAATCAGCCCCAGCATTTT.

The rearrangement uses TRBV25-1 and TRBJ2-1; TRBD1 aligns across 7 bases. Trimming took 4 bases from V and 8 from J; bases not matched to a gene: 14. CDR1 and CDR2 from the germline V gene are MGHDK and SYGVNS. The CDR3 is 16 residues long. CDR3 sequence (DNA): TGTGCCAGCAGTGGAGCCGGACTGGGACAGATTTATGAGCAGTTCTTC. It is translated as CASSGAGLGQIYEQFF.

This chain connects TRBV20-1 to TRBJ2-3; D may be TRBD1 or TRBD2 (6 bases each). CDR1 DFQATT and CDR2 SNEGSKA come from the germline V gene (reference sequence). CDR3 size: 13 residues. V shed 6 bases and J shed 3 bases, with 13 bases lying between them. CDR3 in amino acids: CSAASGATDTQYF. Written as DNA, the CDR3 is TGCAGTGCAGCCTCGGGGGCTACAGATACGCAGTATTTT.

J is TRBJ2-1 and V is TRBV7-9; 7 nucleotides match TRBD2. V gave up 2 bases and J gave up 3 bases; unmatched junction bases: 10. The V gene's germline CDR1 is SEHNR and CDR2 FQNEAQ (reference sequence). The length of the CDR3 is 17 residues. CDR3 nucleotides: TGTGCCAGCAGCTTATATGAGGCGGGGGAAGTCTACAATGAGCAGTTCTTC. This codes for CASSLYEAGEVYNEQFF.

This clonotype occurred a few times. The CDR3 sequence: CASSVQGGTEAFF. The CDR3 region has the DNA TGTGCCAGCAGTGTACAGGGAGGCACTGAAGCTTTCTTT. The V call is TRBV12-3 or TRBV12-4, the J call TRBJ1-1, with D possibly matching TRBD1 (6 bases). CDR3 length: 13 amino acids. The V gene lost 5 bases and the J gene lost 4 bases, with 11 bases spanning the gap.

In this sample, this clonotype turned up many times. The chain is built from TRBV15 and TRBJ1-4, with D possibly being TRBD1 (5 bases). The CDR3 loop spans 15 amino acids. Deletions cut 1 base from V and 0 bases from J, with 6 bases between. Germline CDR1 LNHNV, CDR2 YYDKDF (reference sequence). CDR3 loop: CATSRAGSTNEKLFF. CDR3 sequence (DNA): TGTGCCACCAGCAGAGCAGGGTCAACTAATGAAAAACTGTTTTTT.

This clonotype was counted at least ten times. The rearrangement links TRBV20-1 to TRBJ1-6; D might be TRBD1 (5 bases). The length of the CDR3 is 14 residues. Trimming pared 4 bases from V and 10 bases from J, leaving 17 bases between. Germline V lookup: CDR1 DFQATT, CDR2 SNEGSKA (reference sequence). The CDR3 loop is CSANPGGEGSPLHF. The CDR3 nucleotides are TGCAGTGCTAACCCCGGGGGTGAGGGATCACCCCTCCACTTT.

This clonotype has ten or more counts. The chain links TRBV7-2 to TRBJ1-1, with unresolved D. Per germline, CDR1 SGHTA and CDR2 FQGNSA. The CDR3 loop spans 13 amino acids. Between the trimmed V and J ends, which lost 6 bases and 1 base, there was a span of 9 bases. DNA of the CDR3: TGTGCCAGCAGACCAACGGGGAACACTGAAGCTTTCTTT. Translating gives CASRPTGNTEAFF.

By share of the sample, this clonotype is medium-sized (0.01 to 0.1%). The genes are TRBV7-9 and TRBJ2-3; D remains ambiguous. This CDR3 is built from 11 residues. CDR1 is SEHNR, CDR2 FQNEAQ, per germline (reference sequence). Trimming stripped 3 bases from V and 3 bases from J, with 1 base between. The CDR3 protein is CASSFTDTQYF. The CDR3 nucleotides are TGTGCCAGCAGCTTTACAGATACGCAGTATTTT. The whole variable domain, remainder taken from reference TRBV7-9 and TRBJ2-3, is DTGVSQNPRHKITKRGQNVTFRCDPISEHNRLYWYRQTLGQGPEFLTYFQNEAQLEKSRLLSDRFSAERPKGSFSTLEIQRTEQGDSAMYLCASSFTDTQYFGPGTRLTVL.